This T cell receptor (beta chain) appears in the sequencing data of a study of radiotherapy plus CTLA-4 blockade in lung cancer. Notes on the study in general: Per reports, early blood T cell clone dynamics, plus interferon-beta, forecast response most strongly. There was expansion of tumor-derived TCR clones in blood after radiotherapy plus ipilimumab.

TCRdb keeps only in-frame clones here, not all; method: immunoSEQ multiplex PCR. The sample comprises 85,000 to 130,000 clones, around 85% of which are singletons, and under 2.5% rests with the top ten. There are 14 residues in the CDR3. Germline CDR1 reads SNHLY; CDR2 reads FYNNEI. V was pared by 3 bases and J by 2 bases, with 11 bases between. Details on this clone: What it recognizes is unknown.

This rearrangement joins TRBV2 to TRBJ2-7; a possible D gene is TRBD1 (5 bases). The TCR was taken from a human donor with non-small cell lung cancer that progressed on radiotherapy plus ipilimumab. Some clones in this sample may be carry-over from other donors' samples. Sequences were derived from peripheral blood, sampled from a patient treated with radiotherapy plus ipilimumab. In nucleotides, the CDR3 is TGTGCCAGCAGTGATCAACAGGCCACCTACGAGCAGTACTTC. This gives the protein CASSDQQATYEQYF. Supplemented by reference TRBV2 and TRBJ2-7, the full variable domain reads EPEVTQTPSHQVTQMGQEVILRCVPISNHLYFYWYRQILGQKVEFLVSFYNNEISEKSEIFDDQFSVERPDGSNFTLKIRSTKLEDSAMYFCASSDQQATYEQYFGPGTRLTVT.